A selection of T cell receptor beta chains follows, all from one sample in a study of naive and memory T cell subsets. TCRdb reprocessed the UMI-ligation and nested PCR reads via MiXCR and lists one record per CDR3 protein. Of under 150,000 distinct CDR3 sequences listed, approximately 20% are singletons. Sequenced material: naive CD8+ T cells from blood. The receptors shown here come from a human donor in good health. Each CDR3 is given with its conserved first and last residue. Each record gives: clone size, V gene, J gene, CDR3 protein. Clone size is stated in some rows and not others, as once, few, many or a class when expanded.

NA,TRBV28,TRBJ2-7,CASRTTGNYEQYF
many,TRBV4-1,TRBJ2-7,CASSQGEAYEQYF
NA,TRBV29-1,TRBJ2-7,CSVEDEGLSYEQYF
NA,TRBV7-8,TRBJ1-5,CASSGTDNDSNQPQHF
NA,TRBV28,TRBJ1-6,CASSSNNSPLHF
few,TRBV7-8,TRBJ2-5,CASSLDEWEGETQYF
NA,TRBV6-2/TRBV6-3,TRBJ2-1,CASSYSINEQFF
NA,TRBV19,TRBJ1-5,CASSDGIWGDQPQHF
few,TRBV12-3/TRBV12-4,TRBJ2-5,CASSQTGGDETQYF
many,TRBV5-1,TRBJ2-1,CASSLGLDGFLICF
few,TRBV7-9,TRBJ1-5,CASSLGQGDQPQHF
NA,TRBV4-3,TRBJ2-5,CASSQDSGTAQETQYF
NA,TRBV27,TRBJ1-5,CASSLSPGVDNQPQHF